The sequence of this T cell receptor (beta chain) was determined in a study of T-cell memory formation after mild COVID-19. MiXCR was run by TCRdb on the 5' RACE reads, yielding one entry per CDR3 protein. Of hundreds of thousands of distinct CDR3 sequences listed, approximately 15% were seen once; the top ten hold around a fifth. This clonotype was seen more than once but under ten times. The TCR was taken from a man younger than 35 who had mild COVID-19 (a few samples of this study predate the infection). Cell type and time point are not known. Sequenced input: PBMCs or a T cell subset sorted from them (not recorded which).

CDR3 sequence (DNA): TGTGCCATCAGCCCGACTAGTGGCTACCAAGAGACCCAGTACTTC. Its translation: CAISPTSGYQETQYF. The chain uses TRBV10-3 and TRBJ2-5; possible D gene TRBD2, 6 bases. This CDR3 comprises 15 residues. CDR1 is ENHRY, CDR2 SYGVKD, per germline. V was pared by 6 bases and J by 0 bases, with 14 bases between.